The present T cell receptor (beta chain) was sequenced within a study of blood T cell repertoires in COVID-19. Study-wide background: Some COVID-19 samples were acute and others convalescent; all came from the United States, Italy and Spain. Sample material is recorded as cDNA or gDNA derived from T cells, B-cell-depleted T cells, or PBMCs.

Original analysis: From reference gene primer amplification, estimates of nucleated cell counts were derived. Here immunoSEQ multiplex PCR was the method, and the copy in TCRdb shows in-frame clones only, minus some. V and J calls and clone size are given by that table; D and trimming were obtained from the DNA. The table lists a few hundred thousand clones, 75% to 85% of them singletons. After removal of 7 bases from V and 10 bases from J, the junction contained 15 bases not matched to a gene. This CDR3 is 14 amino acids long. Germline V gene lookup returns CDR1 MDHEN and CDR2 SYDVKM. The sequencing sample was made of peripheral blood. This sequence originates from a woman in her forties or fifties with acute or convalescent COVID-19. The rearrangement links TRBV28 to TRBJ2-7; TRBD1 matches 8 bases. The CDR3 DNA reads TGTGCCAGCACCACCGGACAGGGAGTCGGCGAACAGTACTTC. Translation: CASTTGQGVGEQYF.